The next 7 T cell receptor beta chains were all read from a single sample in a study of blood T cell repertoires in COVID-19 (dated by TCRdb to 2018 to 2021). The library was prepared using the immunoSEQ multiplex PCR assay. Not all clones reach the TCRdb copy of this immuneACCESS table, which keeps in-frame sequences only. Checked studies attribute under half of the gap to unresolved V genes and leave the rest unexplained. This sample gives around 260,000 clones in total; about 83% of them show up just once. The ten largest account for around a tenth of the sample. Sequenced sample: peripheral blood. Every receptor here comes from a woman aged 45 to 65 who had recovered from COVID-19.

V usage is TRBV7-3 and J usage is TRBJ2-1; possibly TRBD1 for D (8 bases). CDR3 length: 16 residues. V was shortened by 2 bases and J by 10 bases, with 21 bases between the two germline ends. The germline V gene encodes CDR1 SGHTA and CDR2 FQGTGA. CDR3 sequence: CASSLGSGTGFVEQFF. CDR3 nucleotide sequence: TGTGCCAGCAGCTTAGGGAGCGGGACAGGCTTCGTCGAGCAGTTCTTC. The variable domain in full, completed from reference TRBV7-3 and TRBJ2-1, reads GAGVSQTPSNKVTEKGKYVELRCDPISGHTALYWYRQSLGQGPEFLIYFQGTGAADDSGLPNDRFFAVRPEGSVSTLKIQRTERGDSAVYLCASSLGSGTGFVEQFFGPGTRLTVL.

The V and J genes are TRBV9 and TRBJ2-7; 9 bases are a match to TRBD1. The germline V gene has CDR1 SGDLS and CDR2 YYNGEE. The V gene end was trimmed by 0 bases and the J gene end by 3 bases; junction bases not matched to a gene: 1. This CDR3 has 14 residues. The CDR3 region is CASSVGDRDYEQYF. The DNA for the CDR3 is TGTGCCAGCAGCGTAGGGGACAGGGACTACGAGCAGTACTTC.

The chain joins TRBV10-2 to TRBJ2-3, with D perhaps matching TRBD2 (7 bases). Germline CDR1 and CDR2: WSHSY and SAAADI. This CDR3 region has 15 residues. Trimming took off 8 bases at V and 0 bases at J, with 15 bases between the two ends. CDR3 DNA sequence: TGCGCCAGCGGGGGGCTAGCGGCTAGCACAGATACGCAGTATTTT. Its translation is CASGGLAASTDTQYF.

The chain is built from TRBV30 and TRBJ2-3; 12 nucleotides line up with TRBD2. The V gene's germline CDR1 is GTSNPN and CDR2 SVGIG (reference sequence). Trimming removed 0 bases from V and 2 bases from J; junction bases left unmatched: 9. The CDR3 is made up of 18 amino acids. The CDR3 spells CAWSVGTSGGRYTDTQYF. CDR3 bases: TGTGCCTGGAGTGTAGGTACTAGCGGGGGGCGATACACAGATACGCAGTATTTT.

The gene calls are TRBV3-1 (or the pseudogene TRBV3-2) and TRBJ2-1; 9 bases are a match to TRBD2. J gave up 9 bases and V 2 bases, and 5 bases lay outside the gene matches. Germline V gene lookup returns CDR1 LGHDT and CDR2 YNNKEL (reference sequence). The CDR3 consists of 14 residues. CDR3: CASSQPAGGPEQFF. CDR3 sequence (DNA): TGTGCCAGCAGCCAACCAGCGGGAGGACCTGAGCAGTTCTTC.

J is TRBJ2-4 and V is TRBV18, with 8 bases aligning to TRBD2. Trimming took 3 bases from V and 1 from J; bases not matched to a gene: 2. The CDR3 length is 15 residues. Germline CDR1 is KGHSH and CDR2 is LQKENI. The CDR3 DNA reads TGTGCCAGCTCACCGGGACTAGTGGCCAAAAACATTCAGTACTTC. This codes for CASSPGLVAKNIQYF.

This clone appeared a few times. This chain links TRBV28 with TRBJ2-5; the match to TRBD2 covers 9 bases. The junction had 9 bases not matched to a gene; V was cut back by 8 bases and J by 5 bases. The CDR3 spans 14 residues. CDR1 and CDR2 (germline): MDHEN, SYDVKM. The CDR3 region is CASDTSGSRETQYF. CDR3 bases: TGTGCCAGCGATACTAGCGGGTCTCGGGAGACCCAGTACTTC.